This is a list of T cell receptor beta chains from one sample in a study of immune heterogeneity within non-small cell lung tumors. TCRdb used MiXCR to reprocess the multiplex PCR reads, holding one entry per CDR3 protein. The sample has some 11,000 distinct CDR3 sequences, more than 25% seen once. The specimen was lung tumor tissue. All receptors come from a woman aged 45-59 years with non-small cell lung cancer. Each CDR3 is given with its conserved first and last residue. A D gene is named only where the DNA matches it firmly. Only part of the rows carry a size: once, few, many, or a class if the clone is expanded.

>.|14|TRBV27|TRBJ1-1|many
TGTGCCAGCAGTTTGGGGGCGGGGGGCACTGAAGCTTTCTTT
CASSLGAGGTEAFF
>TRBD1|15|TRBV12-3/TRBV12-4|TRBJ1-5|many
TGTGCCAGCAGACTCGGACAGGGGTTTTATCAGCCCCAGCATTTT
CASRLGQGFYQPQHF
>TRBD2|16|TRBV5-1|TRBJ2-3|many
TGCGCCAGCAGCCTCCGCGGGGGGGGGCAAACAGATACGCAGTATTTT
CASSLRGGGQTDTQYF
>.|14|TRBV7-2|TRBJ1-1|.
TGTGCCAGCAGCTTAGGACGGACAGTCCTCGGGGCTTTCTTT
CASSLGRTVLGAFF
>TRBD1|16|TRBV2|TRBJ2-7|medium-sized
TGTGCCAGCAGTCCTAAGGGGGGACAGGGAACCTACGAGCAGTACTTC
CASSPKGGQGTYEQYF
>.|17|TRBV27|TRBJ2-3|.
TGTGCCAGCAGTTTATTTGGGACTCTGTGGTCCACAGATACGCAGTATTTT
CASSLFGTLWSTDTQYF
>TRBD1|15|TRBV5-1|TRBJ1-4|few
TGCGCCAGCAGCGGAGGGACAGGGAGAAATGAAAAACTGTTTTTT
CASSGGTGRNEKLFF
>.|12|TRBV19|TRBJ1-4|.
TGTGCCAGTAGTATATTTGGTGAAAAACTGTTTTTT
CASSIFGEKLFF
>TRBD2|17|TRBV4-2|TRBJ2-1|.
TGTGCCAGCAGCCAAGATCCCGGACTAGCGGGAGAGGGTGAGCAGTTCTTC
CASSQDPGLAGEGEQFF
>.|14|TRBV9|TRBJ2-7|once
TGTGCCAGCAGCCCTTCGGGGACGGGTAACGAGCAGTACTTC
CASSPSGTGNEQYF
>TRBD1|16|TRBV12-3/TRBV12-4|TRBJ1-1|medium-sized
TGTGCCAGCAGTTACGGGACAGCTACTGTGAACACTGAAGCTTTCTTT
CASSYGTATVNTEAFF
>.|15|TRBV15|TRBJ2-1|.
TGTGCCACCACCCCAGGGGGGAGGTCATACAATGAGCAGTTCTTC
CATTPGGRSYNEQFF
>.|17|TRBV28|TRBJ1-5|.
TGTGCCAGCAGTTTATCCGGGGGCAGGACCCTTAATCAGCCCCAGCATTTT
CASSLSGGRTLNQPQHF
>.|14|TRBV5-1|TRBJ2-7|many
TGCGCCAGCAGCTTGGTTGCCGCTTCCTACGAGCAGTACTTC
CASSLVAASYEQYF
>TRBD1|15|TRBV28|TRBJ1-2|many
TGTGCCAGCAGTTCCGGGGGGACAGGGGTCTATGGCTACACCTTC
CASSSGGTGVYGYTF